Given below is one T cell receptor beta chain in context. Assay used: immunoSEQ multiplex PCR; TCRdb lists only in-frame clones, some missing. The sample gives 90,000 to 100,000 clones, 85% to 95% of which show up once; about 4.5% is in the top ten. This entry belongs to a study of T cell changes during pregnancy in multiple sclerosis. This CDR3 has 13 amino acids. The germline V gene encodes CDR1 MNHEY and CDR2 SMNVEV (reference sequence). V was cut by 8 bases and J by 2 bases, with 13 bases left in between. The input for sequencing was peripheral blood, taken in the first trimester of pregnancy. The chain recombines TRBV27 with TRBJ2-7; D possibly corresponds to TRBD2 (6 bases). The TCR comes from a female donor with multiple sclerosis, enrolled in a pregnancy study. The CDR3 DNA reads as TGTGCCAGCTCTGTGGGGGGAACCTACGAGCAGTACTTC. Its protein is CASSVGGTYEQYF.